Below are 11 T cell receptor beta chains sequenced from a single sample in a study of shared clonotypes between healthy human individuals. Repertoires were generated with immunoSEQ multiplex PCR, while TCRdb's copy carries only in-frame clones and drops some. The data contain a few million clones, approximately 93% of them singletons. The specimen was naive CD4+ T cells from PBMCs. Noted subset: CD45RA+ positively selected. Receptors originate from a man between 18 and 35 years old in good health. Some clones in this sample may be carry-over from other donors' samples.

The chain uses TRBV9 and TRBJ1-3, with unresolved D. This CDR3 contains 16 residues. CDR1 is SGDLS, CDR2 YYNGEE, per germline. Trimming took off 0 bases at V and 2 bases at J, with 12 bases between the two ends. The CDR3 spells CASSVGTGTTGNTIYF. For the CDR3, the DNA is TGTGCCAGCAGCGTAGGGACGGGTACTACTGGAAACACCATATATTTT.

The chain is built from TRBV19 and TRBJ1-2; 7 bases map to TRBD1. The length of the CDR3 is 14 residues. Germline CDR1 reads LNHDA; CDR2 reads SQIVND (reference sequence). V was clipped by 4 bases and J by 6 bases; unmatched bases: 8. The CDR3 bases are TGTGCCAGTAGTAACCGGCCAGGGGGACATGGCTACACCTTC. Translated: CASSNRPGGHGYTF.

V and J are TRBV18 and TRBJ1-2; possibly TRBD1 for D (5 bases). Per the germline V gene, CDR1 is KGHSH and CDR2 is LQKENI. Trimming removed 3 bases from V and 8 bases from J, with 16 bases in between. The CDR3 is 14 residues long. The CDR3: CASSPGTVESGYTF. CDR3 DNA: TGTGCCAGCTCACCCGGGACGGTGGAATCGGGCTACACCTTC.

This chain joins TRBV15 and TRBJ2-2, with 7 nucleotides matching TRBD2. The junction had 2 bases not matched to a gene; V was cut back by 4 bases and J by 0 bases. The germline CDR1 and CDR2 sequences are LNHNV and YYDKDF (reference sequence). The CDR3 is 15 residues long. The CDR3 sequence is CATSTGTTNTGELFF. The CDR3 DNA follows: TGTGCCACCAGCACCGGGACTACGAACACCGGGGAGCTGTTTTTT.

This chain connects TRBV2 to TRBJ2-2; tentatively, D is TRBD1 (6 bases). V lost 4 bases, J lost 5 bases, and 14 bases lay in between. CDR3 length: 15 residues. Germline V gene lookup returns CDR1 SNHLY and CDR2 FYNNEI. The DNA of the CDR3 is TGTGCCAGCAGTGCCTCCGGACAGCCAACCGGGGAGCTGTTTTTT. It codes for CASSASGQPTGELFF.

In its sample, this clone was seen once. The sample carries other DNA sequences with the same CDR3. The rearrangement uses TRBV28 and TRBJ1-3; D gene unclear. The length of the CDR3 is 12 residues. V shed 6 bases and J shed 2 bases, with 5 bases lying between them. CDR1 and CDR2 (germline): MDHEN, SYDVKM. In nucleotides, the CDR3 is TGTGCCAGCAGGGGAGCTGGAAACACCATATATTTT. It encodes CASRGAGNTIYF.

Comment on this clone: This sample also contains other DNA sequences that code for the same CDR3. V gene TRBV27 combines with J gene TRBJ1-5; D remains ambiguous. This CDR3 spans 15 amino acids. V was trimmed by 3 bases and J by 0 bases, leaving 9 bases between them. CDR1 and CDR2 (germline): MNHEY, SMNVEV (reference sequence). The CDR3 DNA follows: TGTGCCAGCAGTTTCCGTCCCTATAGCAATCAGCCCCAGCATTTT. Protein: CASSFRPYSNQPQHF.

The rearrangement uses TRBV11-1 and TRBJ2-1; TRBD2 matches 10 bases. Trimming took 0 bases from V and 0 from J; bases not matched to a gene: 5. There are 18 residues in the CDR3. Germline-derived CDR1 and CDR2 are SGHAT and FQDESV (reference sequence). CDR3 residues: CASSLAFSSGSSYNEQFF. CDR3 DNA: TGTGCCAGCAGCTTAGCGTTTTCTAGCGGGAGCTCCTACAATGAGCAGTTCTTC.

The V call is TRBV7-9, the J call TRBJ2-2; TRBD1 matches at 9 bases. The CDR3 runs 17 residues. Trimming cost V 4 bases and J 1 base; bases outside gene matches: 7. Germline V gives CDR1 SEHNR, CDR2 FQNEAQ (reference sequence). This CDR3 reads CASSSPPGQGNTGELFF. CDR3 coding DNA: TGTGCCAGCAGCTCCCCCCCGGGACAGGGGAACACCGGGGAGCTGTTTTTT. The full variable domain, with the rest looked up from reference TRBV7-9 and TRBJ2-2, is DTGVSQNPRHKITKRGQNVTFRCDPISEHNRLYWYRQTLGQGPEFLTYFQNEAQLEKSRLLSDRFSAERPKGSFSTLEIQRTEQGDSAMYLCASSSPPGQGNTGELFFGEGSRLTVL.

V gene TRBV4-1 combines with J gene TRBJ2-3; 8 bases line up with TRBD2. V dropped 3 bases and J dropped 4; count of bases not matched to a gene: 15. CDR1 and CDR2 (germline): MGHRA, YSYEKL. CDR3 length equals 18 residues. DNA of the CDR3: TGCGCCAGCAGCCAGTCACGGGTGGCGGGAGGTCAGGCAGATACGCAGTATTTT. Translation: CASSQSRVAGGQADTQYF.

As to this clone: The junction departs from germline at one end; a sequencing error may be responsible. CDR3 DNA sequence: TGTGCCAGCAGTGCCCAACAGGGAACTGATGAAAAACTGTTTTTT. Amino acids: CASSAQQGTDEKLFF. The genes are TRBV2 and TRBJ1-4, with D tentatively TRBD1 (6 bases). Germline V gene lookup returns CDR1 SNHLY and CDR2 FYNNEI. CDR3 length: 15 residues.